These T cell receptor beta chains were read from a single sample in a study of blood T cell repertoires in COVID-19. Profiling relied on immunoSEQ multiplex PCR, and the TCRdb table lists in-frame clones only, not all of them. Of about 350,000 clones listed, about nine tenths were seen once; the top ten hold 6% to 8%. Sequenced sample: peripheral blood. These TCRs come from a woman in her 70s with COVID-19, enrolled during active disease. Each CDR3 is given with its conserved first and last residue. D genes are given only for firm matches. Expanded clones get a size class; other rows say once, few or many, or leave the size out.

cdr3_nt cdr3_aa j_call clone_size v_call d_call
TGTGCCTGGAGTCTACGACAGGGTGTCATGAACACTGAAGCTTTCTTT CAWSLRQGVMNTEAFF TRBJ1-1 once TRBV30 TRBD1
TGTGCCAGTAGTATTGCGGGGTTGAGCAATCAGCCCCAGCATTTT CASSIAGLSNQPQHF TRBJ1-5 NA TRBV19 NA
TGTGCCATCGGGGGACAGGTTAACACTGAAGCTTTCTTT CAIGGQVNTEAFF TRBJ1-1 once TRBV24-1 TRBD1
TGTGCCAGCAGTGAAGGCAAGGGGTATACTGAAGCTTTCTTT CASSEGKGYTEAFF TRBJ1-1 NA TRBV2 NA
TGTGCCAGCAGCCGGGCGAGCTCCTATAATTCACCCCTCCACTTT CASSRASSYNSPLHF TRBJ1-6 NA TRBV6-2/TRBV6-3 NA
TGTGCCAGCAGAAGGCGGAGGAACACTGAAGCTTTCTTT CASRRRRNTEAFF TRBJ1-1 NA TRBV28 NA
TGTGCCAGCAGCGTAGGCCCGGGGGGCGGCCAAGAGACCCAGTACTTC CASSVGPGGGQETQYF TRBJ2-5 NA TRBV9 NA
TGTGCCAGCAGTTGGATCGCGGGTTCGCTGAATGAGCAGTTCTTC CASSWIAGSLNEQFF TRBJ2-1 NA TRBV6-2/TRBV6-3 NA
TGTGCCAGCAGCCCACAGGGAAAGGACACTGAAGCTTTCTTT CASSPQGKDTEAFF TRBJ1-1 NA TRBV5-6 NA
TGTGCCAGCAGTCCCTCCGGGAACACTGAAGCTTTCTTT CASSPSGNTEAFF TRBJ1-1 NA TRBV27 NA
TGTGCCAGTAGTATCGGGCTAGCGGGGGGGCTAGAGACCCAGTACTTC CASSIGLAGGLETQYF TRBJ2-5 NA TRBV19 TRBD2
TGTGCCAGCAGCTTTGGGAGCGGGGGCCTCTACGAGCAGTACTTC CASSFGSGGLYEQYF TRBJ2-7 NA TRBV7-9 TRBD2
TGTGCCAGCAGCTTAGCGAGCGGGGGGCAAGCGAACACCGGGGAGCTGTTTTTT CASSLASGGQANTGELFF TRBJ2-2 NA TRBV7-9 TRBD2
TGTGCCAGCAGCCACCTGACAGGGCTGGACACTGAAGCTTTCTTT CASSHLTGLDTEAFF TRBJ1-1 NA TRBV5-4 TRBD1
TGCGCCAGCAGTGAGACAGGGGCCAACGTTCGCGGCTACACCTTC CASSETGANVRGYTF TRBJ1-2 once TRBV5-1 TRBD1
TGTGCCAGCAGTGAAGGAACCACGGTGGAAAAACTGTTTTTT CASSEGTTVEKLFF TRBJ1-4 NA TRBV2 NA
TGTGCCTGGGAGACGAGTGGACTCCAACCTAACTATGGCTACACCTTC CAWETSGLQPNYGYTF TRBJ1-2 once TRBV30 NA
TGTGCCAGCAGCGTCTGGGACTTAAGAGCAGATACGCAGTATTTT CASSVWDLRADTQYF TRBJ2-3 few TRBV9 NA
TGCGCCAGCAGCCTCCTAGGGGGTACTGGAAACACCATATATTTT CASSLLGGTGNTIYF TRBJ1-3 NA TRBV5-1 NA
TGTGCCAGCTCACCAATGGCGTTATCAGCGGGGCAAGGAGACACTGAAGCTTTCTTT CASSPMALSAGQGDTEAFF TRBJ1-1 NA TRBV18 NA
TGTGCCAGCAGATTGGACAGGGCGGCAGATACGCAGTATTTT CASRLDRAADTQYF TRBJ2-3 NA TRBV6-5 TRBD1
TGTGCCAGTAGTATGGCCTCTAGCGGGGGGGCGAGAAATGAGCAGTTCTTC CASSMASSGGARNEQFF TRBJ2-1 NA TRBV19 TRBD2
TGTGCCAGCAGCTTGGATGGACAGGGGGCGCATTCACCCCTCCACTTT CASSLDGQGAHSPLHF TRBJ1-6 NA TRBV5-4 TRBD1
TGTGCCAGCAGTCGGACAGGGGGCTCTAATTCACCCCTCCACTTT CASSRTGGSNSPLHF TRBJ1-6 NA TRBV9 TRBD1
TGTGCCAGTAGAGCGGCTAGCGGGGGGAAACATACGCAGTATTTT CASRAASGGKHTQYF TRBJ2-3 NA TRBV19 TRBD2
TGTGCCAGCAGGGACAGGGGTGCCAAAAACATTCAGTACTTC CASRDRGAKNIQYF TRBJ2-4 NA TRBV2 TRBD1
TGCGCCAGCAGCCAACCTCGCAGGGGCCTCTATGGCTACACCTTC CASSQPRRGLYGYTF TRBJ1-2 NA TRBV4-1 NA
TGTGCCAGCAACGGACAGGCTAACTATGGCTACACCTTC CASNGQANYGYTF TRBJ1-2 NA TRBV3-1/TRBV3-2 TRBD1
TGCGCCAGCAGCTCTACAGGGATCGGGAACACTGAAGCTTTCTTT CASSSTGIGNTEAFF TRBJ1-1 NA TRBV5-1 NA
TGTGCCAGCAGCTTAATAAACAGCGGAGGTGGGGAGCTGTTTTTT CASSLINSGGGELFF TRBJ2-2 once TRBV7-9 NA
TGTGCCAGCAGTCCACTCCCGGATGAGCAGTTCTTC CASSPLPDEQFF TRBJ2-1 NA TRBV12-3/TRBV12-4 NA
TGTGCCAGCAGCGTAAGGGCAGGGAACAATGAGCAGTTCTTC CASSVRAGNNEQFF TRBJ2-1 NA TRBV9 NA
TGTGCCAGCAGCTGGGACAGGGGATCGGGAGGCTCTGGAAACACCATATATTTT CASSWDRGSGGSGNTIYF TRBJ1-3 NA TRBV11-3 TRBD1
TGCAGCGTACGGACAGGGGGAGAGACCCAGTACTTC CSVRTGGETQYF TRBJ2-5 NA TRBV29-1 TRBD1
TGTGCTAGTGGGACGAGGGAAGCTTTCTTT CASGTREAFF TRBJ1-1 NA TRBV12-5 NA
TGTGCCAGCATGGTGGAAAGCGGGGGGGCCTTGGAGCAGTACTTC CASMVESGGALEQYF TRBJ2-7 NA TRBV2 TRBD2
TGTGCCAGCAGTTACTCGGGACAAGAGGGGTACTATGGCTACACCTTC CASSYSGQEGYYGYTF TRBJ1-2 NA TRBV6-5 NA
TGTGCCAGCAGACAACCGGGAGCCACCGGGGAGCTGTTTTTT CASRQPGATGELFF TRBJ2-2 NA TRBV6-5 NA
TGTGCCAGCAGCTTAGGGGACAGGGAGGAAAAACTGTTTTTT CASSLGDREEKLFF TRBJ1-4 NA TRBV7-9 TRBD1
TGTGCCAGCAGCTCGGGACAGGGGGCTCCGAGGGCCCAGCATTTT CASSSGQGAPRAQHF TRBJ1-5 NA TRBV5-6 TRBD1
TGTGCCAGCAGTGAATTTCCTAGCGGGGGACAAGAGACCCAGTACTTC CASSEFPSGGQETQYF TRBJ2-5 NA TRBV25-1 TRBD2
TGTGCCAGCAGCTTGGACCTAGACAGGGGTACCTTCTTT CASSLDLDRGTFF TRBJ1-1 NA TRBV5-6 TRBD1
TGCAGTGCCCCGGTTGGAAACACCATATATTTT CSAPVGNTIYF TRBJ1-3 NA TRBV20-1 NA
TGTGCCAGCGCTTTCGAGGGACATTTTACAGATACGCAGTATTTT CASAFEGHFTDTQYF TRBJ2-3 NA TRBV28 NA
TGTGCCAGCAGTTTTAGTTGGACTGAAGCTTTCTTT CASSFSWTEAFF TRBJ1-1 NA TRBV11-2 NA
TGCGCCAGCAGCCAATCCTGGACTAGCATGATGGAGACCCAGTACTTC CASSQSWTSMMETQYF TRBJ2-5 few TRBV5-1 TRBD2
TGTGCCAGTAATCTACAGGGACCTAACTATGGCTACACCTTC CASNLQGPNYGYTF TRBJ1-2 NA TRBV19 NA